The clone carrying this TCR beta chain appeared a few times. As yet, its antigen is unknown. Here immunoSEQ multiplex PCR was the method, and the copy in TCRdb shows in-frame clones only, minus some. The repertoire holds about 49,000 clones, approximately 79% seen once, with about 10% in the top ten. This record comes from a study of PD-L1 blockade in urothelial cancer. Across the study: Specimens of blood held a median count of roughly 140,000 T cells. The study's findings and limits: Sub-median blood TCR clonality before treatment predicted longer survival.

From germline, CDR1 is MDHEN and CDR2 SYDVKM. This CDR3 has 12 residues. The ends lost 7 bases at V and 2 bases at J; junction bases unmatched: 1. Time point defined: pretreatment peripheral blood. It was locally advanced or metastatic urothelial carcinoma that patients had. The starting material was PBMCs, obtained around atezolizumab (anti-PD-L1) treatment. The rearrangement links TRBV28 to TRBJ1-2, with 7 nucleotides matching TRBD1. The receptor was isolated from a man between 65 and 85 years old with urothelial cancer. The CDR3 sequence is CASMDRNYGYTF. DNA of the CDR3: TGTGCCAGCATGGACAGGAACTATGGCTACACCTTC.